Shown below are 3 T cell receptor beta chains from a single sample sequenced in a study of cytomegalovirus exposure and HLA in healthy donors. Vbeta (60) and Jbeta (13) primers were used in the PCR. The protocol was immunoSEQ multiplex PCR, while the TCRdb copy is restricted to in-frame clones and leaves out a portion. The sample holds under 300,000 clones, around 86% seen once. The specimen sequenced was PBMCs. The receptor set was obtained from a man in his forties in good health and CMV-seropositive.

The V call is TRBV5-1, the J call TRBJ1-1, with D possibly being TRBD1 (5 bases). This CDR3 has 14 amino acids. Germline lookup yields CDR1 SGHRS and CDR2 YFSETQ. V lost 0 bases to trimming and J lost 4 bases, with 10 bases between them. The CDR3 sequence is CASSLDPGFTEAFF. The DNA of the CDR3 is TGCGCCAGCAGCTTGGATCCAGGGTTCACTGAAGCTTTCTTT.

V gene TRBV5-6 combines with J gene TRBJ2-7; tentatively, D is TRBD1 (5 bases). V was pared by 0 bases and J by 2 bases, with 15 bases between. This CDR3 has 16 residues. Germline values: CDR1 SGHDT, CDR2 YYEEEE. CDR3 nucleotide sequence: TGTGCCAGCAGCTTGGCCGGTAACAGGCAAGCCTACGAGCAGTACTTC. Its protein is CASSLAGNRQAYEQYF. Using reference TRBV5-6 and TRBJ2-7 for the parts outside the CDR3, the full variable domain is DAGVTQSPTHLIKTRGQQVTLRCSPKSGHDTVSWYQQALGQGPQFIFQYYEEEERQRGNFPDRFSGHQFPNYSSELNVNALLLGDSALYLCASSLAGNRQAYEQYFGPGTRLTVT.

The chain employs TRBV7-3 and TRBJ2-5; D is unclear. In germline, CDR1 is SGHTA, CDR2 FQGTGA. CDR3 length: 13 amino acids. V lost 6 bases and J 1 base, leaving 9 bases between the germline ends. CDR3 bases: TGTGCCAGCAGTACGGGTCCCCAAGAGACCCAGTACTTC. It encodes CASSTGPQETQYF. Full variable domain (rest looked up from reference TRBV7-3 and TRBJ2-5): GAGVSQTPSNKVTEKGKYVELRCDPISGHTALYWYRQSLGQGPEFLIYFQGTGAADDSGLPNDRFFAVRPEGSVSTLKIQRTERGDSAVYLCASSTGPQETQYFGPGTRLLVL.